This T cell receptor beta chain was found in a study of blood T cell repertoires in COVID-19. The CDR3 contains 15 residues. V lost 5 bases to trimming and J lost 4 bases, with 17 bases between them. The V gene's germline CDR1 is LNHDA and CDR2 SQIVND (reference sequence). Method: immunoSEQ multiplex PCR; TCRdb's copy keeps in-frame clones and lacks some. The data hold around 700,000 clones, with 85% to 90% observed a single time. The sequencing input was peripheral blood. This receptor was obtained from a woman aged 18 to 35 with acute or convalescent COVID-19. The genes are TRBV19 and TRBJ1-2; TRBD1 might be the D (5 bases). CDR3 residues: CASSLPQGSSYGYTF. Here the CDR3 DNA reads TGTGCCAGTAGTCTGCCTCAGGGTTCAAGCTATGGCTACACCTTC.